This T cell receptor (beta chain) was identified in a study of T cell responses to AZD1222 COVID-19 vaccine (dated by TCRdb to the early 2020s). For the study in its entirety: TCR sequencing covered fewer than 250 trial participants: 200 to 210 given two doses of AZD1222 and 26 given two doses of MenACWY control vaccine. Trial participants were enrolled by age into 18-55, 56-69 and 70-plus year subgroups, with 148, 28 and 57 TCR-sequenced participants respectively.

The CDR3 regions of human TCRbeta chains were subjected to immunosequencing. The authors' analysis ran thus. TCRs in the repertoires were compared against a reference library of SARS-CoV-2-specific TCRs that had been generated with the MIRA antigen-specificity platform. Breadth meant the fraction of unique TCRs that were SARS-CoV-2-associated, whereas depth meant the fraction of total T cells that were SARS-CoV-2-associated. Using the MIRA data, each spike-specific TCR was mapped to the spike region that the TCR reacts to and placed in a CD4 or CD8 class. Log10-transformed breadth and depth values were compared by one-way ANOVA with Sidak's multiple comparisons tests. Drawn from immuneACCESS, this table holds only the in-frame rearrangements with V and J called that TCRdb kept. Clones are partly lost; checked studies trace under half to an unresolved V gene and leave the rest unexplained. V and J calls and clone size are as listed in that table; D and trimming were resolved from the DNA. The sample contains 100,000 to 150,000 clones, less than 95% of them found a single time. Nearly 4.5% of the sample is taken by the ten largest.

What the research found in general, with its limitations: Only a handful of AZD1222 recipients were SARS-CoV-2 seropositive at baseline, limiting conclusions about previously exposed vaccinees. Most participants were white British and females outnumbered males, and the authors suggested that clonal diversity may have been underestimated. After two AZD1222 doses, both the breadth and the depth of spike-specific TCRs were significantly higher than at day 0 and than in MenACWY recipients. Because no day 14 peak-response samples were available, repertoires were characterized only after the peak T cell response. Vaccine-associated CD4 TCRs spanned the whole spike protein, with dominant responses in regions 160-218 and 743-854. The 56-69-year group was small, and its depth increase did not reach significance, likely because of low power. Reportedly, close to half of the unique spike-specific TCRs recognized epitopes lying outside the regions that are mutated in the B.1.351 and B.1.1.7 variants.

Taken with the paper, the label for time point translates to: baseline before first vaccination. The treatment or condition label on this specimen signifies: meningococcal conjugate vaccine given as trial control. Samples from vaccinated people were obtained from the UK trials COV001 and COV002, which included a single-blind randomized controlled phase 2/3 trial of AZD1222 (ChAdOx1 nCoV-19) in healthy adults. For TCRbeta chain sequencing, PBMC samples from trial participants were taken at day 0 and at day 28 after the second dose. Regarding this clone: Its target antigen remains unknown. No clone much larger than this one lies a single base away; base qualities are absent.

The material sequenced was peripheral blood, taken on day 0 of MenACWY control vaccination. The origin of this receptor is an adult in good health.

This receptor has the CDR3 CASGGLAGPYEQYF. The sequenced DNA is TGTGCCAGCGGGGGACTAGCGGGACCCTACGAGCAGTACTTC. This sequence uses TRBV28 and TRBJ2-7, with 13 middle bases fitting TRBD2. After removal of 8 bases from V and 2 bases from J, the junction retains 3 bases not matched to a gene. The CDR3 holds 14 amino acids from the cysteine to the phenylalanine. Here the CDR3 DNA is all that survives: 42 bases in frame from base 1. The germline V gene specifies MDHEN as CDR1 and SYDVKM as CDR2.